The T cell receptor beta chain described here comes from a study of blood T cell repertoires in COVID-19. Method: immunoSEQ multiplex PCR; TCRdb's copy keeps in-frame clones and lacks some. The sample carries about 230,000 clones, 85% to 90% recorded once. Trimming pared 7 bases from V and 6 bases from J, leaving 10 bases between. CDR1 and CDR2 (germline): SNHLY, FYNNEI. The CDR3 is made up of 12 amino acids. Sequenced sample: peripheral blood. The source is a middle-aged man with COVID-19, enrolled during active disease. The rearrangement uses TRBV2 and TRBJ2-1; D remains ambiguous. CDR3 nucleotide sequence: TGTGCCAGCACGTACTCGATCAATGAGCAGTTCTTC. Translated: CASTYSINEQFF.